This TCR beta chain is from a study of shared clonotypes between healthy human individuals. Data came from immunoSEQ multiplex PCR; TCRdb stores just in-frame clones and leaves some out. The repertoire holds approximately 2,200,000 clones, with around 93% as singletons. This clone was seen only a few times. V shed 1 base and J shed 7 bases, with 19 bases lying between them. Germline values: CDR1 MNHNS, CDR2 SASEGT. The CDR3 extends over 16 amino acids. It was CD45RO-negative cells, positively selected for CCR7, that made up naive CD8 cells, with terminally differentiated effector memory CD45RA+ cells excluded.

J is TRBJ1-2 and V is TRBV6-1; D is undetermined. Sequencing input: naive CD8+ T cells from PBMCs. The TCR was taken from a man younger than 35 in good health. Some clones in this sample may be carry-over from other donors' samples. CDR3 coding DNA: TGTGCCAGCAGTGAAGGTCGCGCATGGGGTTGGCGTGGCTACACCTTC. Protein: CASSEGRAWGWRGYTF.